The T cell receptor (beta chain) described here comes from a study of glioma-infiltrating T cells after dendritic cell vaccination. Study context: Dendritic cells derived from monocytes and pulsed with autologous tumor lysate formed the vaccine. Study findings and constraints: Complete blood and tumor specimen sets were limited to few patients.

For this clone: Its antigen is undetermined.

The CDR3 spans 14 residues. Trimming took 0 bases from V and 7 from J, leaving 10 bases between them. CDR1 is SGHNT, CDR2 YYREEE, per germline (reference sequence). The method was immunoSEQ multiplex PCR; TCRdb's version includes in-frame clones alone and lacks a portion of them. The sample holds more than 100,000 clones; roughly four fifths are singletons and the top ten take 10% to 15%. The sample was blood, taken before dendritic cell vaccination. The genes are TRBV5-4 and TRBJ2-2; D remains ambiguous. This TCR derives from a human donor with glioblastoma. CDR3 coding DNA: TGTGCCAGCAGCTTGGAGACGTCGGGCGGGGAGCTGTTTTTT. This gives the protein CASSLETSGGELFF.